The 24 T cell receptor beta chains given below trace back to one sample, sequenced in a study of post-analysis software for immune sequencing data. Their antigens remain unidentified. Built from TCR beta cDNA, the libraries had unique molecular identifiers in them. MiXCR was run by TCRdb on the PCR reads, yielding one entry per CDR3 protein. The sample lists approximately 440,000 distinct CDR3 sequences; roughly 46% were seen once. General study results and limits: The five TRBV segments detected at higher frequency in patients than in controls included TRBV5-6, TRBV5-1 and TRBV20-1.

Material for sequencing was blood. The source of these receptors is a girl between 10 and 17 years old with multiple sclerosis.

This clonotype was detected ten times or more. The chain links TRBV20-1 to TRBJ2-1; D is undetermined. CDR1 is DFQATT, CDR2 SNEGSKA, per germline (reference sequence). The germline V and J ends were trimmed by 3 bases and 7 bases, with 22 bases remaining between them. This CDR3 comprises 16 residues. The CDR3 is CSASPPTSASRNEQFF. CDR3 DNA sequence: TGCAGTGCTAGTCCCCCTACATCGGCGTCAAGAAATGAGCAGTTCTTC.

This rearrangement joins TRBV9 to TRBJ2-1; 11 positions agree with TRBD2. The length of the CDR3 is 18 residues. The germline CDR1 and CDR2 sequences are SGDLS and YYNGEE. The V segment lost 4 bases and the J segment 6 bases; nucleotides outside the gene matches: 15. CDR3 DNA sequence: TGTGCCAGCAGCCCGGGAGCGGTAGCGGGAGGGAATAGCAATGAGCAGTTCTTC. It is translated as CASSPGAVAGGNSNEQFF.

V is TRBV12-3 or TRBV12-4 and J is TRBJ2-5; D is unclear. The CDR3 runs 12 residues. V shed 5 bases and J shed 11 bases, with 15 bases lying between them. The chain's CDR3 is CASSREVAEQYF. CDR3 DNA sequence: TGTGCCAGCAGTCGAGAAGTTGCTGAGCAGTACTTC.

V is TRBV20-1 and J is TRBJ2-5; 9 nucleotides match TRBD2. Judging by the DNA end, TRBJ2-7 fits better; the J call may be wrong. This CDR3 is built from 13 residues. Germline V lookup: CDR1 DFQATT, CDR2 SNEGSKA (reference sequence). The CDR3 protein is CSARYSGSYEQYF. In nucleotides, the CDR3 is TGCAGTGCTAGATATAGCGGGAGTTACGAGCAGTACTTC.

This rearrangement joins TRBV20-1 to TRBJ2-1; 7 nucleotides line up with TRBD2. The CDR3 length is 16 residues. CDR1 and CDR2 from the germline V gene are DFQATT and SNEGSKA (reference sequence). V lost 0 bases to trimming and J lost 1 base; unmatched junction nucleotides: 6. In DNA form, the CDR3 reads TGCAGTGCTAGAGATTATGAGGGAGGGTCCTACAATGAGCAGTTCTTC. Translation: CSARDYEGGSYNEQFF.

This clonotype came up a few times. The V gene is TRBV20-1, the J gene TRBJ2-1; D is perhaps TRBD2 (6 bases). Between the trimmed V and J ends, which lost 4 bases and 10 bases, there was a span of 20 bases. There are 14 residues in the CDR3. Germline CDR1 is DFQATT and CDR2 is SNEGSKA (reference sequence). The CDR3 nucleotides are TGCAGTGCTAAGAGCGGCCTCTTTGCGGGAGAGCAGTTCTTC. Translation gives CSAKSGLFAGEQFF.

This clonotype was counted a few times. One junction end disagrees with the germline gene, perhaps due to a read error. V is TRBV7-3 and J is TRBJ2-3; either TRBD1 or TRBD2 may supply D (5 bases each). The V gene's germline CDR1 is SGHTA and CDR2 FQGTGA. CDR3 length: 21 amino acids. The CDR3 DNA is TGTGCCAGCAGCCCGGGGCCCCATCGACCCAACTCCTTCTTTAGCACGGATACGCAGTATTTT. Its protein product is CASSPGPHRPNSFFSTDTQYF.

This clonotype was seen more than once but under ten times. This chain joins TRBV7-2 and TRBJ2-4; unclear D gene. The J call may be incorrect, as the DNA end agrees better with TRBJ2-7. The CDR3 has 15 amino acids. From germline, CDR1 is SGHTA and CDR2 FQGNSA. CDR3 DNA: TGTGCCAGCAGCTTCCAGGCGGCCAGGCCTTACGAGCAGTACTTC. It translates to CASSFQAARPYEQYF.

The rearrangement links TRBV4-2 to TRBJ2-1; D not resolved. The V end lost 6 bases, the J end lost 6 bases, and 9 bases lay between the germline ends. Germline V CDR1 and CDR2: LGHNA, YNFKEQ. This CDR3 has 12 residues. CDR3 protein: CASSPTSNEQFF. The CDR3, as DNA: TGTGCCAGCAGTCCTACTTCCAATGAGCAGTTCTTC.

The chain combines TRBV6-5 with TRBJ2-7, with TRBD1 matching 7 bases. V gave up 6 bases and J gave up 2 bases; unmatched junction bases: 10. The CDR3 covers 15 residues. Germline V gene lookup returns CDR1 MNHEY and CDR2 SVGAGI. CDR3 region: CASRYTTGSTYEQYF. Here the CDR3 DNA reads TGTGCCAGCAGATATACGACAGGGAGCACCTACGAGCAGTACTTC.

This clonotype showed up just once. V and J are TRBV3-1 and TRBJ1-1; D is possibly TRBD1 (6 bases). CDR3 size: 17 residues. Germline CDR1 LGHDT, CDR2 YNNKEL (reference sequence). Deletions cut 1 base from V and 1 base from J, with 16 bases between. CDR3 DNA: TGTGCCAGCAGCCAAGGATCCTGGGGACACCCGAACACTGAAGCTTTCTTT. Protein: CASSQGSWGHPNTEAFF.

The chain employs TRBV12-3 or TRBV12-4 and TRBJ2-7; TRBD2 agrees at 8 bases. With V trimmed by 11 bases and J by 0 bases, 6 bases remained unmatched. The CDR3 extends over 13 amino acids. This CDR3 reads CACGGLDSYEQYF. CDR3 sequence (DNA): TGTGCCTGCGGGGGGTTGGACTCCTACGAGCAGTACTTC.

The chain has TRBV28 and TRBJ1-5, with D unclear. From germline, CDR1 is MDHEN and CDR2 SYDVKM. With 6 bases removed from V and 1 base from J, the gap between germline ends came to 13 bases. The length of the CDR3 is 15 residues. The CDR3 spells CASSYPTDSNQPQHF. The DNA for the CDR3 is TGTGCCAGCAGCTACCCAACGGACAGCAATCAGCCCCAGCATTTT.

The chain links TRBV28 to TRBJ2-1; 9 bases line up with TRBD1. The V and J ends lost 5 bases and 13 bases, in that order; junction bases with no gene match: 6. The CDR3 loop spans 12 amino acids. Germline values: CDR1 MDHEN, CDR2 SYDVKM. CDR3 DNA: TGTGCCAGCAGTCTGACAGGGGGTCCTCAGTTCTTC. Protein sequence: CASSLTGGPQFF. The variable domain in full, completed from reference TRBV28 and TRBJ2-1, reads DVKVTQSSRYLVKRTGEKVFLECVQDMDHENMFWYRQDPGLGLRLIYFSYDVKMKEKGDIPEGYSVSREKKERFSLILESASTNQTSMYLCASSLTGGPQFFGPGTRLTVL.

This chain joins TRBV4-1 and TRBJ2-5; 7 bases fit TRBD1. With the DNA end fitting TRBJ2-7 better, the J assignment may be wrong. In germline, CDR1 is MGHRA, CDR2 YSYEKL. There are 16 residues in the CDR3. As DNA, the CDR3 is TGCGCCAGCAGCCGAGGGGGCGGAGACGAACTATACGAGCAGTACTTC. It translates to CASSRGGGDELYEQYF.

This clonotype was counted ten times or more. This chain connects TRBV29-1 to TRBJ2-1; 11 positions match TRBD1. CDR3 length: 13 amino acids. The V gene's germline CDR1 is SQVTM and CDR2 ANQGSEA. Germline trimming cut 3 bases from V and 6 bases from J; bases unmatched to any gene: 1. The CDR3 nucleotides read TGCAGCGTTGAGGGGACAGGGGGCAATGAGCAGTTCTTC. Its translation is CSVEGTGGNEQFF.

The V and J genes are TRBV29-1 and TRBJ1-6; unclear D gene. Looked up from germline, CDR1 is SQVTM and CDR2 is ANQGSEA. Trimming took off 3 bases at V and 15 bases at J, with 12 bases between the two ends. This CDR3 has 11 amino acids. For the CDR3, the DNA is TGCAGCGTTGATTCGGGCACCGGCCTCCACTTT. This translates into CSVDSGTGLHF.

This clonotype has more than one count but fewer than ten. The genes are TRBV7-6 and TRBJ2-6, with a tentative D call TRBD2 (5 bases). Germline V gives CDR1 SGHVS, CDR2 FNYEAQ. Trimming removed 6 bases from V and 4 bases from J, with 7 bases in between. This CDR3 has 13 amino acids. CDR3 sequence reads: CASRDFGANVLTF. The CDR3 DNA reads as TGTGCCAGCAGGGACTTCGGGGCCAACGTCCTGACTTTC.

The J gene is TRBJ2-1, the V gene TRBV20-1; 11 nucleotides match TRBD2. The CDR3 loop spans 16 amino acids. The germline CDR1 and CDR2 sequences are DFQATT and SNEGSKA (reference sequence). The V segment lost 2 bases and the J segment 4 bases; nucleotides outside the gene matches: 7. The CDR3 nucleotides are TGCAGTGCTAGACCATTGGGACTAGCGGTATACAATGAGCAGTTCTTC. It is translated as CSARPLGLAVYNEQFF.

J is TRBJ2-3 and V is TRBV2, with 7 bases that match TRBD2. The CDR3 runs to 16 residues. J gave up 5 bases and V 6 bases, and 14 bases lay outside the gene matches. Germline CDR1 SNHLY, CDR2 FYNNEI. CDR3 DNA sequence: TGTGCCAGCAGCACAGGACTAGTCTTCTCCGGAGATACGCAGTATTTT. It codes for CASSTGLVFSGDTQYF.

Comments on this clonotype: One junction end does not reproduce the germline sequence, and a read error may be involved. The chain employs TRBV27 and TRBJ2-5; TRBD1 agrees at 8 bases. Per germline, CDR1 MNHEY and CDR2 SMNVEV (reference sequence). The CDR3 length is 17 residues. CDR3 sequence reads: CASSSSLTGAVGEAQYF. The CDR3 region has the DNA TGTGCCAGCAGTTCATCACTGACAGGGGCTGTCGGAGAGGCCCAGTACTTC.

The chain has TRBV9 and TRBJ2-3; D not resolved. From germline, CDR1 is SGDLS and CDR2 YYNGEE. The V end lost 2 bases, the J end lost 4 bases, and 14 bases lay between the germline ends. CDR3 length: 15 residues. As DNA, the CDR3 is TGTGCCAGCAGCGTCCGTTCCGGGCGCGCAGATACGCAGTATTTT. Protein sequence: CASSVRSGRADTQYF.

The V call is TRBV28, the J call TRBJ2-7, with 9 bases that match TRBD1. Germline V gene data show CDR1 as MDHEN and CDR2 as SYDVKM. The length of the CDR3 is 16 residues. Unmatched junction bases numbered 9, after V lost 6 bases and J lost 0 bases. The CDR3 nucleotides are TGTGCCAGCAGCCCCCGAGGACAGGGGAGCTCCTACGAGCAGTACTTC. It translates to CASSPRGQGSSYEQYF.

CDR3 in amino acids: CASSFLWTSGSQETQYF. The CDR3 DNA reads TGCGCCAGCAGCTTTTTGTGGACTAGCGGGAGCCAAGAGACCCAGTACTTC. The chain couples TRBV5-1 to TRBJ2-5; 13 nucleotides line up with TRBD2. CDR1 is SGHRS, CDR2 YFSETQ, per germline. The CDR3 loop spans 17 amino acids. The V gene end was trimmed by 2 bases and the J gene end by 1 base; junction bases not matched to a gene: 5. Based on the CDR3 plus reference TRBV5-1 and TRBJ2-5, the full variable domain is KAGVTQTPRYLIKTRGQQVTLSCSPISGHRSVSWYQQTPGQGLQFLFEYFSETQRNKGNFPGRFSGRQFSNSRSEMNVSTLELGDSALYLCASSFLWTSGSQETQYFGPGTRLLVL.